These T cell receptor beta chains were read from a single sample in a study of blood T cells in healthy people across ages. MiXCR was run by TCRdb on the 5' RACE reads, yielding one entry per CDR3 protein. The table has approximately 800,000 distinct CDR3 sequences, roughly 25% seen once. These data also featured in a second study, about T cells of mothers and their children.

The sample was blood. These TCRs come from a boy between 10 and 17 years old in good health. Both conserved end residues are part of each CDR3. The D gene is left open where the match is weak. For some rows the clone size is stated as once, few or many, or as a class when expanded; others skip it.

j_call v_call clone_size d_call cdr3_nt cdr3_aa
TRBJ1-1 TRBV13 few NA TGTGCCAGCAGCCCAACCCGGGAGGGTCCCAACACTGAAGCTTTCTTT CASSPTREGPNTEAFF
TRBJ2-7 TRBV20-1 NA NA TGCAGTGCTAGAGAAAGAGTAAAGGCCTACGAGCAGTACTTC CSARERVKAYEQYF
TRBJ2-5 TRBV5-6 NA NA TGTGCCAGCAGCTTCCGGCGGCCGTACCAAGAGACCCAGTACTTC CASSFRRPYQETQYF
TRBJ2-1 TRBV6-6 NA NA TGTGCCAGCAGTTATAGGCGGCTGTCGGTCGGTTACTGGTTCTTC CASSYRRLSVGYWFF
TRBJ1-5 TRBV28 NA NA TGTGCCAGCAGTGTTTGGACACGATATAGCAATCAGCCCCAGCATTTT CASSVWTRYSNQPQHF
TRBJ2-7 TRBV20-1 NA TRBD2 TGCAGTGCTAGAGAAATCGGCCTAGCGGGAGCCGGGGAGCAGTACTTC CSAREIGLAGAGEQYF
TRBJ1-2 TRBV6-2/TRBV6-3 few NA TGTGCCAGCAGCGACCGGGACGTCGACGGAGGCTACACCTTC CASSDRDVDGGYTF
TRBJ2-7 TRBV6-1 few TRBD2 TGTGCCAGCAGAACCCTGCTAGCGGCCGTCTCCTACGAGCAGTACTTC CASRTLLAAVSYEQYF
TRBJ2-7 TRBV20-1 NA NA TGCAGTGTTCCGCCAGCGGACTCCTACGAGCAGTACTTC CSVPPADSYEQYF
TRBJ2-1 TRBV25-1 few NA TGTGCCAGCAGCCCCAGGAACGAGCAGTTCTTC CASSPRNEQFF
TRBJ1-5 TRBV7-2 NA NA TGTGCCAGCAGCCGAATTACAGGAAGCAATCAGCCCCAGCATTTT CASSRITGSNQPQHF
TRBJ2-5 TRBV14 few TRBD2 TGTGCCAGCAGCCAAGGGACTAGCAAAGAGACCCAGTACTTC CASSQGTSKETQYF
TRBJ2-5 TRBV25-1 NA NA TGTGCCAGCAGTGAATTCAGGGCAGGGGAGACCCAGTACTTC CASSEFRAGETQYF
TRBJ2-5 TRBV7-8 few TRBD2 TGTGCCAGCTTGCCCGGGGACTACCTCCGGGAGACCCAGTACTTC CASLPGDYLRETQYF
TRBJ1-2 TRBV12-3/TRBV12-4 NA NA TGTGCCAGCAGGTACAGGGAACTGACTGGCTACACCTTC CASRYRELTGYTF
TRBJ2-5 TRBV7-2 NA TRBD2 TGTGCCAGCAGCTGGATAGCGGGGGGATCAGAGACCCAGTACTTC CASSWIAGGSETQYF
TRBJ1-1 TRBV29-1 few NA TGCAGCGGGGGTCAGGAAGCTTTCTTT CSGGQEAFF
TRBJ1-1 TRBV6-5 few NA TGTGCCAGCAGTCTGGACTTAGTGAGAACTGAAGCTTTCTTT CASSLDLVRTEAFF
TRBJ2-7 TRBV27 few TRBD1 TGTGCCAGCAGCGGGACAGGGGTTCTGGACGAGCAGTACTTC CASSGTGVLDEQYF
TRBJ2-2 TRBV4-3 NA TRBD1 TGCGCCAGCAGCCTTGGGACAGGGGGCCTGGCCGGGGAGCTGTTTTTT CASSLGTGGLAGELFF
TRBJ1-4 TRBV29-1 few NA TGCAGCGTTGATGGATCCGTTGCAACTAATGAAAAACTGTTTTTT CSVDGSVATNEKLFF
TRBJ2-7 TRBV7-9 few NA TGTGCCAGCAGCCCTCAAAAGGACGAGCAGTACTTC CASSPQKDEQYF
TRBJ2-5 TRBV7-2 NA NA TGTGCCAGCAGCTCCTTTGGGGTGATAGAAGAGACCCAGTACTTC CASSSFGVIEETQYF
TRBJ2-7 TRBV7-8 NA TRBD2 TGTGCCAGCAGCTTCCTCGAAGCGGGGGAGATGAACGAGCAGTACTTC CASSFLEAGEMNEQYF
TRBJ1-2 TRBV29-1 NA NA TGCAGCGTTGGGGGCTCGGATGGCTACACCTTC CSVGGSDGYTF
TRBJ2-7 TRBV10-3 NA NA TGTGCCATCAGTGAGTCGAGGTTTGACGGGGTCTACGAGCAGTACTTC CAISESRFDGVYEQYF
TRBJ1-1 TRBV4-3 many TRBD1 TGCGCCAGCAGCCAAGGGACAGGGTCGTCCGCTGAAGCTTTCTTT CASSQGTGSSAEAFF
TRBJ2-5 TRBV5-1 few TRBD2 TGCGCCAGCAGGGCCTTACTAGCGGGAGAAAGTCGGACCCAGTACTTC CASRALLAGESRTQYF
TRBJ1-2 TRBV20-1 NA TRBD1 TGCAGTGCTAGTAGGACAGGGACTGGCTACACCTTC CSASRTGTGYTF
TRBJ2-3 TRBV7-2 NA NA TGTGCCAGCAGCTTCATGGCAGATACGCAGTATTTT CASSFMADTQYF
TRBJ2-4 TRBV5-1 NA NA TGCGCCAGCAGCTTCTTGATGGCGGGGGCAAAAAACATTCAGTACTTC CASSFLMAGAKNIQYF
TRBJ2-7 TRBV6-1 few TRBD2 TGTGCCAGCAGTCGACGGGGGACTAGCGGGGTTTACGAGCAGTACTTC CASSRRGTSGVYEQYF
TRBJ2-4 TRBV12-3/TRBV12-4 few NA TGTGCCAGCAGTTTGCCAGGAGCCATTCAGTACTTC CASSLPGAIQYF
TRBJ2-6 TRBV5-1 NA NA TGCGCCAGCAGCGCAGAAGGGATTTACTCTGGGGCCAACGTCCTGACTTTC CASSAEGIYSGANVLTF
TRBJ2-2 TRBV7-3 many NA TGTGCCAGCAGCCCTCGAACCGGGGAGCTGTTTTTT CASSPRTGELFF
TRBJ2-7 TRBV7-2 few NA TGTGCCAGCAGCCGGTGGGCGGACCTCGCCTACGAGCAGTACTTC CASSRWADLAYEQYF
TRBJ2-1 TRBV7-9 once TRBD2 TGTGCCAGCAGCCGCCCCGGCGGGAGTGGTGATGAGCAGTTCTTC CASSRPGGSGDEQFF
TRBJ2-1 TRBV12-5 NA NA TGTGCTAGTGGTTTGGTATCTGCCCGGGAACACAATGAGCAGTTCTTC CASGLVSAREHNEQFF
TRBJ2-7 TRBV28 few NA TGTGCCAGCAGTTTCCTCATGAGCTCCTACGAGCAGTACTTC CASSFLMSSYEQYF
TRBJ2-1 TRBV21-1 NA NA TGTGCCAGCAGGAGAACGACAGGGGCTGAATACAATGAGCAGTTCTTC CASRRTTGAEYNEQFF
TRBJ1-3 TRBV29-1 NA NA TGCAGCGTTGAAGGTGGGACTTCTGGAAACACCATATATTTT CSVEGGTSGNTIYF
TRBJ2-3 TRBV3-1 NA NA TGTGCCAGCAGCCCCGCCCGAGATACGCAGTATTTT CASSPARDTQYF
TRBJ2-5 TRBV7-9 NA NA TGTGCCAGCAGGTACTTTCAAGAGACCCAGTACTTC CASRYFQETQYF
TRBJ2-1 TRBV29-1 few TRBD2 TGCAGCGTTGGACTAGCGGGGAACAATGAGCAGTTCTTC CSVGLAGNNEQFF
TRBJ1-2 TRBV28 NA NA TGTGCCAGCAGTAAAATGGGTGCTAACTATGGCTACACCTTC CASSKMGANYGYTF
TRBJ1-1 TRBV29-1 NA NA TGCAGCGTGGCCAGGACCGACATGAACACTGAAGCTTTCTTT CSVARTDMNTEAFF